The clone carrying this T cell receptor beta chain showed up just once. As handled by the study authors: Estimation of nucleated cell counts relied on the amplification of reference gene primers. The repertoire was sequenced with immunoSEQ multiplex PCR; TCRdb's copy has only in-frame clones and lacks some. The V and J calls and the clone size are those of that table, but D and trimming were determined from the DNA. The sample has approximately 210,000 clones, about 83% seen once. The record originates from a study of blood T cell repertoires in COVID-19. Study-level information: T cells, B-cell-depleted T cells, or PBMCs supplied cDNA or gDNA.

Between the trimmed V and J ends, which lost 4 bases and 1 base, there was a span of 28 bases. This CDR3 contains 20 residues. Germline assignment: CDR1 LNHDA and CDR2 SQIVND (reference sequence). This receptor was identified in a woman between 70 and 85 years old with active or convalescent COVID-19. The specimen sequenced was peripheral blood. This chain links TRBV19 with TRBJ1-1, with a tentative D call TRBD1 (6 bases). The CDR3 protein is CASSNTKVGQGKWWNTEAFF. The DNA for the CDR3 is TGTGCCAGTAGTAATACTAAGGTGGGGCAGGGGAAGTGGTGGAACACTGAAGCTTTCTTT.